The 12 T cell receptor beta chains listed next were all sequenced from one sample in a study of T cells expressing NK-cell markers. Reanalyzing the 5' RACE reads, TCRdb keeps one entry per CDR3 protein, without DNA. The table lists 440,000 or so distinct CDR3 sequences, with approximately 6.8% in the top ten. The source material was blood T cells: a sorted CD56 or NKG2C T cell subset, CD4+ or CD8+ T cells, or bulk PBMC T cells (not recorded which). Receptors were obtained from a woman aged 18 to 75 in good health.

The chain is built from TRBV15 and TRBJ1-2; as DNA is missing, the TRBD1 call by TCRdb cannot be tested. Germline lookup yields CDR1 LNHNV and CDR2 YYDKDF (reference sequence). The CDR3 has 16 amino acids. The CDR3 sequence: CATSAKTGYPLWPGTF.

This chain links TRBV15 with TRBJ2-1. The CDR3 runs 14 residues. Germline V gene data show CDR1 as LNHNV and CDR2 as YYDKDF (reference sequence). The CDR3: CATSDRASYNEQFF.

The chain links TRBV29-1 to TRBJ1-1. This CDR3 is 12 amino acids long. Germline-derived CDR1 and CDR2 are SQVTM and ANQGSEA. The chain's CDR3 is CSVGKRGTEAFF.

The chain joins TRBV11-2 to TRBJ2-5; TCRdb designates TRBD2, a call that cannot be tested without DNA. The CDR3 sequence is 16 residues long. CDR1 and CDR2 from the germline V gene are SGHAT and FQNNGV. CDR3 sequence reads: CASSWSPGPPMETQYF.

J is TRBJ2-7 and V is TRBV5-1; absent DNA, TCRdb's TRBD1 call cannot be checked. This CDR3 has 17 amino acids. The germline V gene encodes CDR1 SGHRS and CDR2 YFSETQ. The CDR3 reads CASSLAQRGTGNYEQYF. Complete variable domain (other parts from reference TRBV5-1 and TRBJ2-7): KAGVTQTPRYLIKTRGQQVTLSCSPISGHRSVSWYQQTPGQGLQFLFEYFSETQRNKGNFPGRFSGRQFSNSRSEMNVSTLELGDSALYLCASSLAQRGTGNYEQYFGPGTRLTVT.

V and J are TRBV10-3 and TRBJ2-1. Germline V gene lookup returns CDR1 ENHRY and CDR2 SYGVKD. The CDR3 sequence is 12 residues long. The chain's CDR3 is CAISASKGEQFF.

The V and J genes are TRBV20-1 and TRBJ2-7; TCRdb selects TRBD2, and the lack of DNA leaves this call unchecked. The CDR3 contains 15 residues. CDR1 is DFQATT and CDR2 is SNEGSKA in the germline V gene (reference sequence). CDR3: CSARDELAVSYEQYF.

The V call is TRBV9, the J call TRBJ2-1; the TRBD2 assignment by TCRdb is unverifiable without DNA. The CDR3 loop spans 15 amino acids. Germline CDR1 and CDR2: SGDLS and YYNGEE. The CDR3 region is CASSVGPGRGNEQFF.

The chain carries TRBV5-1 and TRBJ2-3; TCRdb's D gene call, TRBD2, goes unchecked for lack of DNA. Germline V gives CDR1 SGHRS, CDR2 YFSETQ. The CDR3 contains 16 residues. The CDR3 loop is CASSAGPSGGPDTQYF.

The gene calls are TRBV7-3 and TRBJ2-3. CDR1 is SGHTA and CDR2 is FQGTGA in the germline V gene. This CDR3 is built from 13 residues. The CDR3 protein is CASSLTLADTQYF.

V and J are TRBV4-3 and TRBJ2-2; TCRdb proposes TRBD2, but this gene call is untestable without DNA. Germline V gene data show CDR1 as LGHNA and CDR2 as YSLEER. The CDR3 is made up of 19 amino acids. The CDR3 loop reads CASSQSPLGAGGNTGELFF.

J is TRBJ2-2 and V is TRBV20-1; TCRdb selects TRBD2, and the lack of DNA leaves this call unchecked. There are 15 residues in the CDR3. Germline lookup yields CDR1 DFQATT and CDR2 SNEGSKA (reference sequence). The CDR3 reads CSASKAGADTGELFF.